The next 19 T cell receptor beta chains were all read from a single sample in a study of shared clonotypes between healthy human individuals. The protocol was immunoSEQ multiplex PCR, while the TCRdb copy is restricted to in-frame clones and leaves out a portion. The table includes fewer than 650,000 clones, around 78% detected once. Sequences were obtained from PBMCs. These TCRs come from a woman between 40 and 50 years old in good health. Some clones in this sample may be carry-over from other donors' samples.

This clone has just one count. This chain's CDR3 is CSVAAGTNEQYF. In DNA, the CDR3 is TGCAGCGTTGCGGCAGGGACGAACGAGCAGTACTTC. This chain joins TRBV29-1 and TRBJ2-5; TRBD1 or TRBD2 may be the D gene (5 bases each). The end of the DNA fits TRBJ2-7 better, so the J call may be wrong. This CDR3 comprises 12 residues. Looked up from germline, CDR1 is SQVTM and CDR2 is ANQGSEA.

In its sample, this clone was seen once. The chain is built from TRBV4-3 and TRBJ2-5; 7 nucleotides align to TRBD1. V lost 0 bases and J lost 2; bases outside the gene matches: 21. The length of the CDR3 is 21 residues. Germline V lookup: CDR1 LGHNA, CDR2 YSLEER. The CDR3 DNA reads TGCGCCAGCAGCCAAGACATCCAGGGGGACCCTAGAAGACGGGTTCAAGAGACCCAGTACTTC. Translation gives CASSQDIQGDPRRRVQETQYF.

This clone showed up just once. The chain has TRBV4-2 and TRBJ2-7; TRBD1 matches 10 bases. V shed 5 bases and J 4 bases; nucleotides not matched to a gene: 11. The CDR3 is 16 residues long. The germline V gene has CDR1 LGHNA and CDR2 YNFKEQ. Here the CDR3 DNA reads TGTGCCAGCAGCTCCTCGGACAGGGGGAGTCGATACGAGCAGTACTTC. As protein: CASSSSDRGSRYEQYF.

Points on this clone: Other DNA sequences from this sample encode an identical CDR3 as well. This sequence joins TRBV18 and TRBJ2-1; D perhaps matches TRBD2 (6 bases). Germline V gives CDR1 KGHSH, CDR2 LQKENI. The CDR3 consists of 15 residues. The V and J ends lost 2 bases and 0 bases respectively, with 8 bases between them. The CDR3 DNA reads TGTGCCAGCTCACCAGCGGGAAGCTCCTACAATGAGCAGTTCTTC. Protein product: CASSPAGSSYNEQFF.

The rearrangement uses TRBV27 and TRBJ1-1; D call uncertain. This CDR3 is 14 amino acids long. V was trimmed by 5 bases and J by 3 bases, leaving 13 bases between them. Germline CDR1 MNHEY, CDR2 SMNVEV (reference sequence). The CDR3 region has the DNA TGTGCCAGCAGTGCGACGAGGCGGGACACTGAAGCTTTCTTT. Amino acid sequence: CASSATRRDTEAFF.

The rearrangement uses TRBV7-2 and TRBJ1-2; no reliable D call. V was shortened by 0 bases and J by 3 bases, with 8 bases between the two germline ends. Germline CDR1 and CDR2: SGHTA and FQGNSA. The CDR3 length is 14 residues. CDR3 region: CASSLALGYYGYTF. The CDR3 nucleotides read TGTGCCAGCAGCTTAGCGCTGGGGTACTATGGCTACACCTTC.

The chain couples TRBV4-2 to TRBJ2-1; D might be TRBD2 (6 bases). Germline CDR1 reads LGHNA; CDR2 reads YNFKEQ. The CDR3 runs 15 residues. V dropped 0 bases and J dropped 3 bases, with 9 bases sitting between them. The CDR3 nucleotides read TGTGCCAGCAGCCAAGAGCGGGATGGCTACAATGAGCAGTTCTTC. It translates to CASSQERDGYNEQFF.

As regards this clone: Other DNA sequences in the same sample also yield this CDR3. The chain recombines TRBV18 with TRBJ1-1, with a possible D match to TRBD1 (5 bases). V was pared by 3 bases and J by 1 base, with 9 bases between. Germline-derived CDR1 and CDR2 are KGHSH and LQKENI. The CDR3 has 14 amino acids. DNA for the CDR3: TGTGCCAGCTCACCTCAGGGACGGAACACTGAAGCTTTCTTT. Amino acids: CASSPQGRNTEAFF.

V is TRBV19 and J is TRBJ1-1, with 12 bases fitting TRBD1. The CDR3 is made up of 17 amino acids. Germline assignment: CDR1 LNHDA and CDR2 SQIVND (reference sequence). Trimming at V came to 1 base and at J to 1 base, leaving 4 bases not matched to a gene. The CDR3 sequence is CASSIGGQGAWNTEAFF. DNA for the CDR3: TGTGCCAGTAGTATAGGGGGACAGGGGGCCTGGAACACTGAAGCTTTCTTT. The whole variable domain, filled in from reference TRBV19 and TRBJ1-1, reads DGGITQSPKYLFRKEGQNVTLSCEQNLNHDAMYWYRQDPGQGLRLIYYSQIVNDFQKGDIAEGYSVSREKKESFPLTVTSAQKNPTAFYLCASSIGGQGAWNTEAFFGQGTRLTVV.

This clone was detected ten times or more. This chain links TRBV5-8 with TRBJ1-2, with 9 bases fitting TRBD1. This CDR3 is built from 14 residues. Losses at the gene ends were 2 bases for V and 4 bases for J; bases not matched to a gene: 3. Germline-derived CDR1 and CDR2 are SGHTS and YDEGEE. CDR3 region: CASSLGTGSYGYTF. The CDR3 nucleotides read TGTGCCAGCAGCTTAGGGACAGGGAGCTATGGCTACACCTTC.

This clone was counted a single time. The junction does not match germline at one end; this may be a read error. The chain joins TRBV2 to TRBJ1-5, with D possibly TRBD1 on 5 matching bases. CDR3 length: 13 amino acids. CDR1 SNHLY and CDR2 FYNNEI come from the germline V gene. In nucleotides, the CDR3 is TGTGCCAGCAGTGATAGTAATTGGGACTTTCGGGTCTTT. Its protein product is CASSDSNWDFRVF.

V is TRBV7-3 and J is TRBJ2-2, with unresolved D. This CDR3 contains 14 residues. Between the trimmed V and J ends, which lost 1 base and 1 base, there was a span of 4 bases. The germline gives CDR1 SGHTA, CDR2 FQGTGA. CDR3 residues: CASSLNWNTGELFF. The DNA of the CDR3 is TGTGCCAGCAGCTTAAATTGGAACACCGGGGAGCTGTTTTTT.

In this sample, this clone turned up a few times. The J gene is TRBJ2-1, the V gene TRBV2, with 8 bases that match TRBD2. The trim removed 6 bases at V and 2 bases at J, leaving 6 bases unmatched. Germline-derived CDR1 and CDR2 are SNHLY and FYNNEI. This CDR3 is built from 15 residues. This chain's CDR3 is CASRISSGPYNEQFF. The CDR3 DNA is TGTGCCAGCAGAATTTCTAGCGGGCCCTACAATGAGCAGTTCTTC.

The gene calls are TRBV28 and TRBJ2-7; 11 bases are a match to TRBD2. CDR3 length: 16 residues. CDR1 MDHEN and CDR2 SYDVKM come from the germline V gene. The trim removed 5 bases at V and 2 bases at J, leaving 8 bases unmatched. The CDR3: CASSTAGLAAPYEQYF. In DNA form, the CDR3 reads TGTGCCAGCAGTACCGCGGGACTAGCGGCCCCCTACGAGCAGTACTTC. The full variable domain, completed using reference TRBV28 and TRBJ2-7, is DVKVTQSSRYLVKRTGEKVFLECVQDMDHENMFWYRQDPGLGLRLIYFSYDVKMKEKGDIPEGYSVSREKKERFSLILESASTNQTSMYLCASSTAGLAAPYEQYFGPGTRLTVT.

The chain joins TRBV29-1 to TRBJ2-7, with 9 nucleotides matching TRBD2. J was trimmed by 2 bases and V by 6 bases; bases with no gene match: 5. Germline assignment: CDR1 SQVTM and CDR2 ANQGSEA. The CDR3 contains 13 residues. CDR3 protein: CSVRSGRTYEQYF. CDR3 DNA: TGCAGCGTACGTAGCGGGAGAACCTACGAGCAGTACTTC.

This rearrangement joins TRBV6-1 to TRBJ1-2; TRBD1 matches at 7 bases. V trimming: 6 bases; J trimming: 6 bases; junction bases outside the gene matches: 7. This CDR3 has 13 amino acids. Germline CDR1 and CDR2: MNHNS and SASEGT. The CDR3 DNA is TGTGCCAGCAGAGAGACAGGGTATGATGGCTACACCTTC. Translated: CASRETGYDGYTF.

A remark on this clone: This likely came from a read error, as a far larger clone is one base away. The rearrangement joins TRBV30 to TRBJ2-2; D perhaps matches TRBD1 (5 bases). Germline V gene data show CDR1 as GTSNPN and CDR2 as SVGIG (reference sequence). This CDR3 contains 11 residues. The CDR3 sequence: CVTGNTGELFF. The CDR3 DNA follows: TGTGTCACAGGGAACACCGGGGAGCTGTTTTTT. Full variable domain (outside the CDR3, taken from reference TRBV30 and TRBJ2-2): SQTIHQWPATLVQPVGSPLSLECTVEGTSNPNLYWYRQAAGRGLQLLFYSVGIGQISSEVPQNLSASRPQDRQFILSSKKLLLSDSGFYLCVTGNTGELFFGEGSRLTVL.

Comment on this clone: A much larger clone is a single base away; this may be a read error. V usage is TRBV7-2 and J usage is TRBJ2-7; TRBD1 matches at 7 bases. Germline-derived CDR1 and CDR2 are SGHTA and FQGNSA. CDR3 length: 16 amino acids. Written as DNA, the CDR3 is TGTGCCAACAGCTCCCCCCGTGCGACAGGGAACTACGAGCAGTACTTC. Translation gives CANSSPRATGNYEQYF.

This clone was recorded a few times. The V gene is TRBV5-1, the J gene TRBJ1-5; D is possibly TRBD1 (6 bases). The CDR3 runs 14 residues. In germline, CDR1 is SGHRS, CDR2 YFSETQ. The germline V and J ends were trimmed by 4 bases and 2 bases, with 10 bases remaining between them. CDR3 bases: TGCGCCAGCAGCCTACAGGGAGGCAATCAGCCCCAGCATTTT. This sequence encodes CASSLQGGNQPQHF. The whole variable domain, remainder taken from reference TRBV5-1 and TRBJ1-5, is KAGVTQTPRYLIKTRGQQVTLSCSPISGHRSVSWYQQTPGQGLQFLFEYFSETQRNKGNFPGRFSGRQFSNSRSEMNVSTLELGDSALYLCASSLQGGNQPQHFGDGTRLSIL.